The 15 T cell receptor beta chains below were found in one sample sequenced in a study of cytomegalovirus exposure and HLA in healthy donors. Researchers ran the PCR with 60 Vbeta and 13 Jbeta primers. Repertoires were generated with immunoSEQ multiplex PCR, while TCRdb's copy carries only in-frame clones and drops some. The sample has roughly 200,000 clones; around 77% are singletons. Material for sequencing was PBMCs. These receptor sequences come from a woman in her twenties or thirties in good health and CMV-seronegative.

In regard to this clone: The germline gene is not matched at one end of the junction; a read error may be the cause. V usage is TRBV7-9 and J usage is TRBJ1-4, with 9 bases lining up with TRBD1. The CDR3 covers 12 residues. CDR1 and CDR2 from the germline V gene are SEHNR and FQNEAQ (reference sequence). CDR3 bases: TGTTCCAGCAGCTGGACAGGGGAGAAACTGTTTTTT. It is translated as CSSSWTGEKLFF. The entire variable domain, with the rest obtained from reference TRBV7-9 and TRBJ1-4, is as follows: DTGVSQNPRHKITKRGQNVTFRCDPISEHNRLYWYRQTLGQGPEFLTYFQNEAQLEKSRLLSDRFSAERPKGSFSTLEIQRTEQGDSAMYLCSSSWTGEKLFFGSGTQLSVL.

The J gene is TRBJ2-2, the V gene TRBV9; no clear D gene. In germline, CDR1 is SGDLS, CDR2 YYNGEE. The CDR3 runs to 12 residues. With 2 bases removed from V and 3 bases from J, the gap between germline ends came to 2 bases. The CDR3 here is CASSVYTGELFF. DNA for the CDR3: TGTGCCAGCAGCGTCTACACCGGGGAGCTGTTTTTT.

V usage is TRBV27 and J usage is TRBJ1-6, with TRBD1 matching over 7 bases. J lost 5 bases, V lost 5 bases, and 6 bases had no gene match. This CDR3 spans 15 amino acids. In germline, CDR1 is MNHEY, CDR2 SMNVEV (reference sequence). The CDR3: CASSSDRVNNSPLHF. The CDR3 nucleotides are TGTGCCAGCAGTAGTGACAGGGTTAATAATTCACCCCTCCACTTT.

The genes are TRBV29-1 and TRBJ1-1; D unresolved. The V and J ends lost 7 bases and 3 bases respectively, with 12 bases between them. Germline CDR1 and CDR2: SQVTM and ANQGSEA. The CDR3 extends over 12 amino acids. Written as DNA, the CDR3 is TGCAGCGCCAGACTGACGGACACTGAAGCTTTCTTT. Its translation: CSARLTDTEAFF.

This clone was observed a few times. The chain couples TRBV7-8 to TRBJ2-1, with D hard to call. The CDR3 totals 12 residues. Germline CDR1 reads SGHVS; CDR2 reads FQNEAQ. V lost 2 bases and J lost 5, with 4 bases in between. The CDR3 sequence: CASSLPNNEQFF. The CDR3 DNA reads as TGTGCCAGCAGCTTACCAAACAATGAGCAGTTCTTC.

This clone was seen only a few times. The genes are TRBV27 and TRBJ2-3, with 7 nucleotides matching TRBD2. Germline V lookup: CDR1 MNHEY, CDR2 SMNVEV (reference sequence). CDR3 length: 15 amino acids. J lost 5 bases, V lost 4 bases, and 9 bases had no gene match. The chain's CDR3 is CASSSGLGTGDTQYF. The CDR3 bases are TGTGCCAGCAGTTCCGGACTAGGGACGGGAGATACGCAGTATTTT.

In its sample, this clone was seen a few times. The genes are TRBV29-1 and TRBJ1-1; possible D gene TRBD1, 5 bases. The V end was cut by 7 bases, the J end by 5 bases, with 8 bases between. The CDR3 consists of 10 residues. Germline V gene lookup returns CDR1 SQVTM and CDR2 ANQGSEA. The chain's CDR3 is CSGGGTEAFF. Written as DNA, the CDR3 is TGCAGCGGGGGGGGGACTGAAGCTTTCTTT. The complete variable domain, with remaining parts taken from reference TRBV29-1 and TRBJ1-1, reads SAVISQKPSRDICQRGTSLTIQCQVDSQVTMMFWYRQQPGQSLTLIATANQGSEATYESGFVIDKFPISRPNLTFSTLTVSNMSPEDSSIYLCSGGGTEAFFGQGTRLTVV.

This clone appeared a few times. This chain uses TRBV5-6 with TRBJ2-2, with 9 bases that match TRBD2. Germline CDR1 is SGHDT and CDR2 is YYEEEE. CDR3 length equals 16 residues. Trimming cost V 5 bases and J 1 base; bases outside gene matches: 6. The CDR3 nucleotides read TGTGCCAGCAGGGTCCGTAGCGGGGGGAACACCGGGGAGCTGTTTTTT. It translates to CASRVRSGGNTGELFF.

The rearrangement joins TRBV11-1 to TRBJ1-1, with TRBD1 matching 8 bases. Germline V gene sequence: CDR1 SGHAT, CDR2 FQDESV (reference sequence). V shed 2 bases, J shed 0 bases, and the junction held 11 bases outside the gene matches. The CDR3 loop spans 18 amino acids. The CDR3, as DNA: TGTGCCAGCAGCTTACCCGGGGGCCAGGGGGCTATGAACACTGAAGCTTTCTTT. It yields the protein CASSLPGGQGAMNTEAFF.

In this sample, this clone turned up a few times. This chain uses TRBV6-5 with TRBJ1-6, with D perhaps TRBD1 (6 bases). The germline gives CDR1 MNHEY, CDR2 SVGAGI. The CDR3 consists of 14 residues. With 5 bases removed from V and 9 bases from J, the gap between germline ends came to 14 bases. CDR3 loop: CASSPDSPASPLHF. The CDR3 region has the DNA TGTGCCAGCAGTCCGGACAGTCCGGCTTCACCCCTCCACTTT.

A few counts support this clone. This chain joins TRBV6-6 and TRBJ1-1, with a possible D match to TRBD1 (5 bases). The germline V gene encodes CDR1 MNHNY and CDR2 SVGAGI (reference sequence). The V end was cut by 2 bases, the J end by 4 bases, with 14 bases between. The CDR3 length is 15 residues. The CDR3 region is CASSYDRPGGTEAFF. The CDR3 nucleotides are TGTGCCAGCAGTTACGACCGGCCCGGGGGCACTGAAGCTTTCTTT.

V usage is TRBV9 and J usage is TRBJ2-1, with 9 bases matching TRBD1. This CDR3 has 17 residues. Losses at the gene ends were 4 bases for V and 6 bases for J; bases not matched to a gene: 14. The V gene's germline CDR1 is SGDLS and CDR2 YYNGEE. The DNA of the CDR3 is TGTGCCAGCAGCCTTCGAGCCGGGACAGGGAACACCAATGAGCAGTTCTTC. Amino acids: CASSLRAGTGNTNEQFF.

The rearrangement uses TRBV4-1 and TRBJ2-7; TRBD2 aligns across 7 bases. J lost 4 bases, V lost 3 bases, and 6 bases had no gene match. The CDR3 covers 14 residues. Germline values: CDR1 MGHRA, CDR2 YSYEKL. In DNA, the CDR3 is TGCGCCAGCAGCCACTCCCTGCGGGGGTACGAGCAGTACTTC. As protein: CASSHSLRGYEQYF.

The chain joins TRBV30 to TRBJ2-1; D is perhaps TRBD1 (5 bases). CDR1 GTSNPN and CDR2 SVGIG come from the germline V gene (reference sequence). The ends were cut back, 7 bases at V and 4 bases at J, with 8 bases in the middle. There are 11 residues in the CDR3. CDR3 sequence: CALQGYNEQFF. The CDR3 DNA sequence: TGTGCCTTGCAGGGTTACAATGAGCAGTTCTTC.

The V gene is TRBV6-6, the J gene TRBJ2-2, with 10 bases aligning to TRBD1. Trimming took 6 bases from V and 6 from J; bases not matched to a gene: 10. Germline V gives CDR1 MNHNY, CDR2 SVGAGI (reference sequence). This CDR3 has 16 residues. DNA for the CDR3: TGTGCCAGCAGATATGCCGGGACAGGGGACGCCGGGGAGCTGTTTTTT. It yields the protein CASRYAGTGDAGELFF.